The present T cell receptor beta chain was sequenced within a study of T cell repertoires in cytomegalovirus infection. On the study more broadly: Public TCR beta signatures marked donors with CMV infection and the matching HLA.

Each CDR3 protein gets one entry after TCRdb re-called the reads with MiXCR. The sample records roughly 990,000 distinct CDR3 sequences, roughly 30% being singletons. CDR1 is DFQATT, CDR2 SNEGSKA, per germline (reference sequence). The CDR3 spans 12 residues. Trimming removed 1 base from V and 7 bases from J, with 10 bases in between. As concerns this clonotype: What it binds is not known.

The material was cultured CD8+ T cells from PBMCs, obtained from culture after CMV antigen stimulation. This sequence originates from a human donor in good health (CMV status not recorded). Some clones in this sample may be carry-over from other donors' samples. This rearrangement joins TRBV20-1 to TRBJ1-1; D ambiguous. The CDR3 here is CSARGHGDEAFF. The CDR3 DNA sequence: TGCAGTGCTAGAGGTCACGGGGATGAAGCTTTCTTT.